Following are 27 T cell receptor beta chains from one sample sequenced in a study of blood T cell repertoires in COVID-19. This table comes from immunoSEQ multiplex PCR, and its TCRdb copy is limited to in-frame clones, with some not included. The repertoire holds fewer than 130,000 clones, about 75% seen once, with approximately 6.2% in the top ten. Material: peripheral blood. The source is a man older than 75 with acute or convalescent COVID-19.

This chain links TRBV4-3 with TRBJ2-5, with a weak D call TRBD2 (7 bases). The V gene's germline CDR1 is LGHNA and CDR2 YSLEER. This CDR3 spans 16 amino acids. Trimming took 1 base from V and 1 from J, leaving 13 bases between them. Here the CDR3 reads CASSQGGASGQETQYF. Written as DNA, the CDR3 is TGCGCCAGCAGCCAAGGGGGGGCTAGCGGCCAAGAGACCCAGTACTTC.

This chain connects TRBV5-4 to TRBJ2-1, with D maybe TRBD2 (6 bases). This CDR3 region has 15 residues. Trimming took 3 bases from V and 7 from J, leaving 17 bases between them. CDR1 SGHNT and CDR2 YYREEE come from the germline V gene (reference sequence). Here the CDR3 reads CASSSGLSIQNEQFF. The CDR3, as DNA: TGTGCCAGCAGCTCGGGACTCTCCATACAAAATGAGCAGTTCTTC.

This chain links TRBV20-1 with TRBJ2-1; 10 bases are shared with TRBD2. V dropped 3 bases and J dropped 9; count of bases not matched to a gene: 11. The CDR3 loop spans 15 amino acids. Looked up from germline, CDR1 is DFQATT and CDR2 is SNEGSKA (reference sequence). CDR3 nucleotides: TGCAGTGCTAGTCAAGGAAGCGGGAGGGCCTTTGAGCAGTTCTTC. This encodes CSASQGSGRAFEQFF.

This clone has a single count. This rearrangement joins TRBV27 to TRBJ1-5; a possible D gene is TRBD1 (5 bases). The CDR3 is 14 amino acids. Germline V CDR1 and CDR2: MNHEY, SMNVEV (reference sequence). The V end was cut by 0 bases, the J end by 9 bases, with 12 bases between. Written as DNA, the CDR3 is TGTGCCAGCAGTTTATCGTCCGGGACTTGGCCCCAGCATTTT. It specifies CASSLSSGTWPQHF.

The chain carries TRBV9 and TRBJ1-4, with TRBD1 as a possible D gene (5 bases). This CDR3 spans 16 amino acids. V was pared by 0 bases and J by 0 bases, with 9 bases between. The germline V gene has CDR1 SGDLS and CDR2 YYNGEE. The CDR3 is CASSVDPRATNEKLFF. Here the CDR3 DNA reads TGTGCCAGCAGCGTAGACCCCAGGGCAACTAATGAAAAACTGTTTTTT.

This clone has ten or more counts. The rearrangement joins TRBV9 to TRBJ2-7; D remains ambiguous. This CDR3 spans 12 amino acids. Germline lookup yields CDR1 SGDLS and CDR2 YYNGEE. V was clipped by 4 bases and J by 1 base, with 6 bases between them. The CDR3: CASSPNSYEQYF. CDR3 DNA sequence: TGTGCCAGCAGCCCTAATTCCTACGAGCAGTACTTC.

The chain combines TRBV5-6 with TRBJ2-3; weak D call: TRBD2 (5 bases). The germline V and J ends were trimmed by 3 bases and 1 base, with 9 bases remaining between them. The CDR3 extends over 14 amino acids. Germline values: CDR1 SGHDT, CDR2 YYEEEE. CDR3 sequence: CASSSVRGTDTQYF. CDR3 in DNA: TGTGCCAGCAGCTCGGTGAGGGGCACAGATACGCAGTATTTT.

This clone was picked up one time. The J gene is TRBJ2-7, the V gene TRBV5-6; 7 bases line up with TRBD2. V was pared by 5 bases and J by 0 bases, with 14 bases of the junction left unmatched. This CDR3 spans 17 amino acids. Germline lookup yields CDR1 SGHDT and CDR2 YYEEEE. The CDR3 bases are TGTGCCAGCAGGGCCATTACTAGCGACCTAAGCTCCTACGAGCAGTACTTC. This encodes CASRAITSDLSSYEQYF.

V usage is TRBV9 and J usage is TRBJ1-2; possible D gene TRBD1, 6 bases. Per germline, CDR1 SGDLS and CDR2 YYNGEE. The V and J ends lost 3 bases and 5 bases respectively, with 14 bases between them. The CDR3 is 14 amino acids. DNA of the CDR3: TGTGCCAGCAGCGCCAGGGGACCCTCATATGGCTACACCTTC. Protein: CASSARGPSYGYTF. The full variable domain, in which reference TRBV9 and TRBJ1-2 provide the parts outside the CDR3, is DSGVTQTPKHLITATGQRVTLRCSPRSGDLSVYWYQQSLDQGLQFLIQYYNGEERAKGNILERFSAQQFPDLHSELNLSSLELGDSALYFCASSARGPSYGYTFGSGTRLTVV.

Only one count was recorded for this clone. The V call is TRBV10-1, the J call TRBJ1-5; perhaps TRBD1 as D (6 bases). Germline CDR1 is WNHNN and CDR2 is SYGVQD (reference sequence). The V gene lost 9 bases and the J gene lost 5 bases, with 11 bases spanning the gap. The CDR3 is made up of 12 amino acids. Here the CDR3 reads CARIGGHQPQHF. In DNA form, the CDR3 reads TGCGCCAGAATCGGGGGGCATCAGCCCCAGCATTTT.

The chain recombines TRBV10-3 with TRBJ2-1, with 7 bases lining up with TRBD2. This CDR3 contains 19 residues. Trimming took 0 bases from V and 3 from J; bases not matched to a gene: 14. CDR1 is ENHRY and CDR2 is SYGVKD in the germline V gene. CDR3 coding DNA: TGTGCCATCAGTGAGTCGGTTGCGGGAGTTCTCGTGTTCTACAATGAGCAGTTCTTC. Encoded protein: CAISESVAGVLVFYNEQFF.

The chain uses TRBV7-2 and TRBJ1-2; D possibly corresponds to TRBD1 (6 bases). The CDR3 has 14 amino acids. CDR1 SGHTA and CDR2 FQGNSA come from the germline V gene. The V end was cut by 4 bases, the J end by 2 bases, with 11 bases between. The CDR3 region is CASSSRTGNYGYTF. The DNA for the CDR3 is TGTGCCAGCAGCTCACGCACAGGGAACTATGGCTACACCTTC.

V gene TRBV19 combines with J gene TRBJ2-2; TRBD2 might be the D (6 bases). The CDR3 is 16 amino acids. Per the germline V gene, CDR1 is LNHDA and CDR2 is SQIVND (reference sequence). Trimming took off 2 bases at V and 1 base at J, with 11 bases between the two ends. The CDR3 DNA reads TGTGCCAGTAGTATATTGGGACTGAAGAACACCGGGGAGCTGTTTTTT. It yields the protein CASSILGLKNTGELFF.

In this sample, this clone turned up a few times. V gene TRBV28 combines with J gene TRBJ1-5; D is possibly TRBD1 (5 bases). Germline loops: CDR1 MDHEN, CDR2 SYDVKM. The ends were cut back, 3 bases at V and 6 bases at J, with 6 bases in the middle. The CDR3 covers 12 residues. CDR3 sequence (DNA): TGTGCCAGCAGTTTCAGGGCTCAGCCCCAGCATTTT. Its protein is CASSFRAQPQHF.

The chain has TRBV24-1 and TRBJ1-4; 8 bases are shared with TRBD1. The CDR3 totals 13 residues. Germline V gene lookup returns CDR1 KGHDR and CDR2 SFDVKD. Trimming removed 7 bases from V and 8 bases from J; junction bases left unmatched: 5. The CDR3 DNA follows: TGTGCCACCAGGGGGCAGGGGGCGGAAAAACTGTTTTTT. It encodes CATRGQGAEKLFF.

The chain has TRBV6-5 and TRBJ2-3; D perhaps matches TRBD2 (5 bases). Germline CDR1 is MNHEY and CDR2 is SVGAGI. This CDR3 has 15 residues. Trimming took off 4 bases at V and 4 bases at J, with 15 bases between the two ends. CDR3 region: CASSSGLMRADTQYF. The CDR3 DNA sequence: TGTGCCAGCAGTTCTGGACTGATGAGGGCAGATACGCAGTATTTT.

As DNA, the CDR3 is TGTGCCAGCAGTTTAACAGTCCATTACGAGCAGTACTTC. It yields the protein CASSLTVHYEQYF. The chain joins TRBV12-3 or TRBV12-4 to TRBJ2-7; D gene ambiguous. This CDR3 has 13 amino acids. V lost 2 bases to trimming and J lost 4 bases, with 9 bases between them.

The chain employs TRBV11-2 and TRBJ1-2, with 10 bases aligning to TRBD1. Germline V gene data show CDR1 as SGHAT and CDR2 as FQNNGV. The CDR3 consists of 16 residues. J was trimmed by 2 bases and V by 2 bases; bases with no gene match: 5. CDR3 residues: CASSLKGQGSNYGYTF. DNA for the CDR3: TGTGCCAGCAGCTTAAAGGGACAGGGGAGCAACTATGGCTACACCTTC.

The chain couples TRBV7-2 to TRBJ2-1; TRBD2 aligns across 11 bases. The CDR3 consists of 14 residues. CDR1 SGHTA and CDR2 FQGNSA come from the germline V gene. J lost 9 bases, V lost 2 bases, and 3 bases had no gene match. The CDR3 sequence is CASSLITSGGEQFF. In DNA form, the CDR3 reads TGTGCCAGCAGCTTAATCACTAGCGGGGGTGAGCAGTTCTTC.

The genes are TRBV28 and TRBJ2-3, with D possibly TRBD1 on 5 matching bases. This CDR3 region has 12 residues. Per the germline V gene, CDR1 is MDHEN and CDR2 is SYDVKM. Trimming cost V 8 bases and J 1 base, with 7 bases left between them. The CDR3 bases are TGTGCCAGCGGGGCTCGCACAGATACGCAGTATTTT. Translating it yields CASGARTDTQYF.

The CDR3 nucleotides are TGTGCCAGCAGCGTAGTCGGTCCTCTGGAGGAAAAACTGTTTTTT. Protein sequence: CASSVVGPLEEKLFF. The chain employs TRBV9 and TRBJ1-4; D is undetermined. Trimming pared 0 bases from V and 8 bases from J, leaving 14 bases between. CDR1 is SGDLS, CDR2 YYNGEE, per germline. The CDR3 runs 15 residues.

CDR3 amino acids: CAISLNRANTGELFF. In DNA form, the CDR3 reads TGTGCCATCAGCCTTAACAGGGCGAACACCGGGGAGCTGTTTTTT. The chain has TRBV10-3 and TRBJ2-2, with D tentatively TRBD1 (6 bases). The CDR3 sequence is 15 residues long. Deletions cut 6 bases from V and 0 bases from J, with 11 bases between. Germline V gene sequence: CDR1 ENHRY, CDR2 SYGVKD.

This clone was found a few times. J is TRBJ2-7 and V is TRBV7-9; TRBD1 matches at 9 bases. Germline CDR1 and CDR2: SEHNR and FQNEAQ (reference sequence). CDR3 length equals 14 residues. With V trimmed by 1 base and J by 4 bases, 2 bases remained unmatched. The CDR3, as DNA: TGTGCCAGCAGCTTAGGGGGGACAGGGTACGAGCAGTACTTC. This sequence encodes CASSLGGTGYEQYF.

This clone was seen just once. This rearrangement joins TRBV4-3 to TRBJ1-4; 11 bases are shared with TRBD1. CDR3 size: 17 residues. The ends lost 4 bases at V and 7 bases at J; junction bases unmatched: 11. Germline assignment: CDR1 LGHNA and CDR2 YSLEER. CDR3 coding DNA: TGCGCCAGCAGCCGAACGGCGGTCGGGACAGGGGGTGAAAAACTGTTTTTT. Residues: CASSRTAVGTGGEKLFF.

The chain employs TRBV5-3 and TRBJ2-1; 8 positions match TRBD2. TRBV5-3 is given ORF status, its function remaining uncertain. J lost 14 bases, V lost 3 bases, and 10 bases had no gene match. The CDR3 is made up of 13 amino acids. CDR3 sequence: CARSCTSGLREFF. The CDR3 DNA reads as TGTGCCAGAAGCTGCACTAGCGGTTTACGGGAGTTCTTC.

The chain couples TRBV15 to TRBJ2-7; possibly TRBD2 for D (5 bases). This CDR3 spans 16 amino acids. Per germline, CDR1 LNHNV and CDR2 YYDKDF (reference sequence). V lost 1 base, J lost 0 bases, and 13 bases lay in between. The CDR3 sequence is CATSRGGLASSYEQYF. DNA of the CDR3: TGTGCCACCAGCAGAGGCGGACTCGCCAGCTCCTACGAGCAGTACTTC.

The DNA for the CDR3 is TGTGCCAGCAGCGAGGGAGGGTGGACAGATACGCAGTATTTT. As protein: CASSEGGWTDTQYF. The genes are TRBV9 and TRBJ2-3; the match to TRBD2 covers 7 bases. The CDR3 extends over 14 amino acids. Per the germline V gene, CDR1 is SGDLS and CDR2 is YYNGEE. V was clipped by 3 bases and J by 3 bases; unmatched bases: 4.